The text below deals with one TCR beta chain. Its antigen is unknown. No base qualities exist here, and no much larger clone lies one base off it. The data belong to a study of T cell changes during pregnancy in multiple sclerosis (dated by TCRdb to about 2019). Background for the entire study: In women with multiple sclerosis, the researchers looked at how the T cell repertoire shifted as pregnancy progressed.

Inclusive of the bounding cysteine and phenylalanine, the CDR3 is 22 residues long. CDR3 DNA is the only sequence kept; it has 66 bases, read in frame from the first base. After removal of 0 bases from V and 1 base from J, the junction retains 13 bases not matched to a gene. Looking up the germline V gene yields CDR1 KGHSH and CDR2 LQKENI. The method was the immunoSEQ multiplex PCR assay. Entries here come from immuneACCESS through TCRdb and include only in-frame sequences with V and J called. Some clones fail to appear in such tables; in the studies checked, an unresolved V gene covers under half of the shortfall, and the cause of the remainder is unknown. The table for this sample lists tens of thousands of clones; roughly 90% of them were counted only once. Of the sample, roughly 0.29% is held by the ten largest clones.

This specimen was CD4+ T cells from peripheral blood mononuclear cells, taken in the third trimester of pregnancy. The TCR was taken from a female donor in good health, enrolled as a control in a pregnancy study. The chain uses TRBV18 and TRBJ2-2, with 14 bases in between that match TRBD2. CDR3 protein: CASSPPQTAGLAGGRNTGELFF. The DNA is as follows: TGTGCCAGCTCACCACCGCAGACAGCAGGACTAGCGGGGGGAAGGAACACCGGGGAGCTGTTTTTT.